The next 15 T cell receptor beta chains were all read from a single sample in a study of Ad26.COV2.S vaccination and SARS-CoV-2 variants. Sample treatment: some 20 received Ad26.COV2.S at low or high dose, single or two shots; about 5 received placebo; per-sample allocation not given. Following the first vaccine or placebo injection, samples were taken on day 63. The protocol was immunoSEQ multiplex PCR, while the TCRdb copy is restricted to in-frame clones and leaves out a portion. The table lists 510,000 or so clones, around 88% of them singletons. This specimen consisted of peripheral blood, obtained in a trial of Ad26.COV2.S vaccine versus placebo. These receptors were obtained from a person between 18 and 59 years old who received the Ad26.COV2.S COVID-19 vaccine or a placebo.

The chain couples TRBV28 to TRBJ2-4, with D unresolved. This CDR3 is 16 amino acids long. CDR1 MDHEN and CDR2 SYDVKM come from the germline V gene. V was clipped by 3 bases and J by 0 bases, with 12 bases between them. The chain's CDR3 is CASSFVRDIAKNIQYF. CDR3 nucleotides: TGTGCCAGCAGTTTTGTCCGAGACATAGCCAAAAACATTCAGTACTTC.

This clone was counted a few times. The rearrangement links TRBV19 to TRBJ1-2; tentatively, D is TRBD1 (6 bases). Per germline, CDR1 LNHDA and CDR2 SQIVND (reference sequence). The CDR3 length is 15 residues. Trimming stripped 6 bases from V and 2 bases from J, with 16 bases between. The CDR3 spells CASSPLGQGNYGYTF. CDR3 DNA: TGTGCCAGTAGCCCCCTAGGGCAGGGGAACTATGGCTACACCTTC.

V is TRBV6-5 and J is TRBJ2-7; 7 nucleotides line up with TRBD2. V lost 6 bases, J lost 7 bases, and 12 bases stayed unmatched. Germline V gene sequence: CDR1 MNHEY, CDR2 SVGAGI. This CDR3 region has 14 residues. DNA of the CDR3: TGTGCCAGCAGCCGACACGGGGGAGCGGGGGAGCAGTACTTC. Encoded protein: CASSRHGGAGEQYF.

V is TRBV19 and J is TRBJ1-5, with a possible D match to TRBD1 (5 bases). The germline V gene has CDR1 LNHDA and CDR2 SQIVND (reference sequence). The CDR3 spans 17 residues. V shed 5 bases and J shed 5 bases, with 22 bases lying between them. The CDR3 DNA is TGTGCCAGTAGTGCCAACCCTCCGGGGCCAGTGGATCAGCCCCAGCATTTT. As protein: CASSANPPGPVDQPQHF. The complete variable domain, with remaining parts taken from reference TRBV19 and TRBJ1-5, reads DGGITQSPKYLFRKEGQNVTLSCEQNLNHDAMYWYRQDPGQGLRLIYYSQIVNDFQKGDIAEGYSVSREKKESFPLTVTSAQKNPTAFYLCASSANPPGPVDQPQHFGDGTRLSIL.

V is TRBV19 and J is TRBJ1-2; perhaps TRBD1 as D (6 bases). Germline loops: CDR1 LNHDA, CDR2 SQIVND (reference sequence). This CDR3 comprises 14 residues. V was pared by 3 bases and J by 5 bases, with 13 bases between. Here the CDR3 DNA reads TGTGCCAGTAGTATCACCGGGACACCGTATGGCTACACCTTC. This encodes CASSITGTPYGYTF.

This chain links TRBV27 with TRBJ2-7; D is uncertain. CDR3 length equals 14 residues. CDR1 and CDR2 (germline): MNHEY, SMNVEV (reference sequence). V was clipped by 5 bases and J by 3 bases, with 14 bases between them. CDR3 sequence: CASSRILQHYEQYF. CDR3 nucleotides: TGTGCCAGCAGTCGTATACTACAACACTACGAGCAGTACTTC.

In this sample, this clone turned up a few times. The chain carries TRBV5-5 and TRBJ1-2; D is perhaps TRBD1 (5 bases). The germline V and J ends were trimmed by 4 bases and 3 bases, with 13 bases remaining between them. The CDR3 sequence is 14 residues long. Germline CDR1 and CDR2: SGHKS and YYEKEE (reference sequence). This CDR3 reads CASSRGVGDYGYTF. The CDR3 region has the DNA TGTGCCAGCAGCCGCGGCGTGGGGGACTATGGCTACACCTTC.

V and J are TRBV4-2 and TRBJ2-2; maybe TRBD1 (6 bases). This CDR3 is 14 amino acids long. The V end lost 5 bases, the J end lost 7 bases, and 14 bases lay between the germline ends. Germline loops: CDR1 LGHNA, CDR2 YNFKEQ. CDR3 coding DNA: TGTGCCAGCAGCTCCCTATTGGACAGCGGGGAGCTGTTTTTT. Its protein is CASSSLLDSGELFF.

This CDR3 is CASSLGTGGISVEQYF. The DNA for the CDR3 is TGTGCCAGCAGCTTGGGAACAGGGGGTATATCGGTCGAGCAGTACTTC. The V call is TRBV5-6, the J call TRBJ2-7, with 8 bases matching TRBD1. Trimming removed 0 bases from V and 6 bases from J; junction bases left unmatched: 11. Germline V gives CDR1 SGHDT, CDR2 YYEEEE. The CDR3 has 16 amino acids.

Here the CDR3 reads CASADSGHRNNEQFF. The CDR3 DNA reads as TGTGCTAGTGCCGATTCGGGACACAGAAACAATGAGCAGTTCTTC. V and J are TRBV12-5 and TRBJ2-1, with D possibly matching TRBD1 (6 bases). V gave up 7 bases and J gave up 5 bases, with 18 bases separating them. Germline values: CDR1 LGHNT, CDR2 FRNRAP. The length of the CDR3 is 15 residues.

The chain has TRBV7-3 and TRBJ2-2; no clear D. The CDR3 runs to 14 residues. In germline, CDR1 is SGHTA, CDR2 FQGTGA. V was trimmed by 4 bases and J by 5 bases, leaving 11 bases between them. The CDR3 DNA follows: TGTGCCAGCAGCTCAAGCTATAGAACCGGGGAGCTGTTTTTT. Amino acids: CASSSSYRTGELFF.

This clone was detected only once. The V and J genes are TRBV6-6 and TRBJ1-3; TRBD1 is a possible D gene (5 bases). V was cut by 7 bases and J by 0 bases, with 13 bases left in between. Per germline, CDR1 MNHNY and CDR2 SVGAGI (reference sequence). The CDR3 sequence is 15 residues long. As DNA, the CDR3 is TGTGCCAGCACCAGACAGAAAGCCTCTGGAAACACCATATATTTT. Translating gives CASTRQKASGNTIYF.

This clone was observed a single time. The rearrangement joins TRBV27 to TRBJ1-6; D unclear. The V gene lost 8 bases and the J gene lost 0 bases, with 14 bases spanning the gap. This CDR3 contains 16 residues. CDR1 is MNHEY, CDR2 SMNVEV, per germline (reference sequence). The CDR3 DNA follows: TGTGCCAGCGGGTCAACTTCTGGCTCCTATAATTCACCCCTCCACTTT. As protein: CASGSTSGSYNSPLHF.

The chain uses TRBV5-4 and TRBJ2-7, with D unresolved. The CDR3 sequence is 15 residues long. Germline CDR1 is SGHNT and CDR2 is YYREEE (reference sequence). V lost 0 bases and J lost 2, with 12 bases in between. CDR3 in amino acids: CASSLASDAPYEQYF. Written as DNA, the CDR3 is TGTGCCAGCAGCTTGGCCTCTGACGCACCCTACGAGCAGTACTTC.

V gene TRBV5-4 combines with J gene TRBJ2-3, with 11 bases identical to TRBD1. Losses at the gene ends were 9 bases for V and 2 bases for J; bases not matched to a gene: 5. CDR3 length: 14 amino acids. CDR1 and CDR2 (germline): SGHNT, YYREEE (reference sequence). This CDR3 is CATGQGAPTDTQYF. The CDR3 DNA reads as TGTGCCACCGGACAGGGGGCCCCCACAGATACGCAGTATTTT.